This passage covers 2 T cell receptor beta chains from one sample sequenced in a study of blood T cell repertoires in COVID-19. The method was immunoSEQ multiplex PCR; TCRdb's version includes in-frame clones alone and lacks a portion of them. The sample lists 300,000 to 450,000 clones; more than 75% were seen once. Specimen: PBMCs or T cells enriched from blood (not recorded which). These receptors were collected from a woman aged 30 to 39 who had recovered from COVID-19.

J is TRBJ1-3 and V is TRBV6-2 or TRBV6-3; D is undetermined. This CDR3 spans 16 amino acids. V gave up 4 bases and J gave up 0 bases, with 13 bases separating them. Per germline, CDR1 MNHEY and CDR2 SVGEGT. CDR3 nucleotides: TGTGCCAGCAGTTCCGGAGTTTTGAGCTCTGGAAACACCATATATTTT. This encodes CASSSGVLSSGNTIYF.

This clone occurred once. The chain recombines TRBV5-4 with TRBJ2-7; no clear D. The CDR3 is 15 residues long. Trimming shortened V by 2 bases and J by 1 base, and 13 bases separated the two germline ends. Germline V gene sequence: CDR1 SGHNT, CDR2 YYREEE (reference sequence). CDR3 nucleotide sequence: TGTGCCAGCAGCTTTGACGGCGGAAGGTCCTACGAGCAGTACTTC. Its translation: CASSFDGGRSYEQYF.